The sequence of this TCR beta chain was determined in a study of graft-versus-host responses after intestinal transplantation (dated by TCRdb to about 2021). Background on the whole study: Multivisceral, liver-intestinal, or isolated intestinal transplants were received by the recipients. Every recipient was given anti-thymocyte globulin induction, then maintenance tacrolimus and steroids for roughly 3 years. After intestinal transplantation, graft-versus-host and host-versus-graft alloreactive T cell clones in the graft, circulation and bone marrow were tracked using bulk TCR-beta CDR3 sequencing. To identify alloreactive clones, pre-transplant mixed lymphocyte reaction products were sequenced and compared with unstimulated pre-transplant donor and recipient T cells. Of the 20 to 30 intestinal transplant recipients enrolled in the cohort, one of whom was a retransplant, a few patients without pretransplant specimens were excluded. A peak of at least 4% donor T cells among recipient peripheral blood mononuclear cells was the definition used for donor T cell macrochimerism. Rather than going through the commercial service, samples from a few later patients were sequenced in-house on an Illumina MiSeq and processed with MiXCR. What the work shows at the level of the full study, not this receptor alone: The relatively low number and heterogeneity of intestinal transplant patients limited the conclusions. Early after transplant, peak levels of circulating GvH clones were found to be associated with declines in HvG clones. GvH clones were detected in recipient bone marrow, and some of these GvH clones were observed earlier in ileal mucosa or blood, consistent with an intestinal mucosal origin. High GvH to HvG T cell clonal ratios were observed in the allografts of patients with donor T cell macrochimerism.

Details on this clone: Its antigen is currently not known. No much larger clone is present one base from it, and per-base qualities are unavailable.

Blood samples were collected up to 4 times in the first month after transplant and then at least monthly when available. Libraries were built with the immunoSEQ multiplex PCR assay. High-throughput TCR-beta CDR3 sequencing of genomic DNA from most patients was performed by Adaptive Biotechnologies. The authors' pipeline ran thus. Adaptive's ImmunoSEQ software was the source of the TCR sequencing data for 15 to 20 patients, while three other patients were processed with MiXCR and VDJtools. CDR3 nucleotide sequences shared between donor and recipient were removed because the origin of such sequences could not be assigned. Alloreactive clones required at least 2-fold expansion over unstimulated cells and minimum CFSE-low frequency of 0.002% (template counts) or 0.001% (read counts). Clones detected in sequenced pre-transplant spleen, lymph node, or MLR CFSE-low populations of the donor or recipient were defined as mappable. Cumulative frequency of alloreactive clones was calculated as a percentage of all sequences weighted by copy number. The table comes from immuneACCESS by way of TCRdb, which keeps in-frame sequences with V and J called. Part of the clones is missing from these tables; in studies checked, under half for an unresolved V gene and the rest for unknown reasons. The V and J calls and the clone size are those of that table, but D and trimming were determined from the DNA. This sample is represented by about 40,000 clones; roughly nine tenths of them were singletons. Roughly 2.5% of the sample is held by the ten biggest clonotypes.

From a lookup of the germline V gene (reference sequence), CDR1 and CDR2 are SGHNT and YYREEE. V is shortened by 4 bases, J by 5 bases, and the region joining them spans 15 bases. The CDR3 goes from the cysteine to the phenylalanine over 14 residues. Only the CDR3 DNA is retained, 42 bases long and in frame from the first base. Recombination linked TRBV5-4 to TRBJ2-5, with the D gene tentatively TRBD1 or TRBD2, based on 7 matching bases in each. This specimen consisted of PBMCs, obtained approximately 310 days after intestinal transplant. The TCR originated in a human patient who received an intestinal transplant, so some T cells may come from the graft donor. The CDR3 has the sequence CASSQGGARETQYF. The DNA sequence is given as TGTGCCAGCAGCCAGGGGGGGGCGCGGGAGACCCAGTACTTC.